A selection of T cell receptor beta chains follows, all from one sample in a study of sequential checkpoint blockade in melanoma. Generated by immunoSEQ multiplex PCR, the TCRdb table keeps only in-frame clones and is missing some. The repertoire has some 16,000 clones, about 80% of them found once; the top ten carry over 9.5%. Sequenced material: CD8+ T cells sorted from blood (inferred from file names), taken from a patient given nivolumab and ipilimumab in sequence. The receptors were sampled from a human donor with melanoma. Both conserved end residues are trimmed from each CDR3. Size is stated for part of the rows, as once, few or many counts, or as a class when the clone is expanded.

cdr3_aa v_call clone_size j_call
ASSRPGATSEAF TRBV27 NA TRBJ1-1
ASSTTGTGAYEQY TRBV19 NA TRBJ2-7
ASSLAPINGYGYT TRBV5-4 NA TRBJ1-2
ASSQRDIDYEQY TRBV4-1 NA TRBJ2-7
ASSPTADLYNYGYT TRBV2 NA TRBJ1-2
ASSLSGAYYGYT TRBV27 once TRBJ1-2
ASRKGQPRVHEQF TRBV7-9 few TRBJ2-1
ASSQLGQENYGYT TRBV14 NA TRBJ1-2
ASSLEAGSGSEQY TRBV11-3 NA TRBJ2-7
ASSLTSTEAF TRBV7-9 NA TRBJ1-1
ASSLAAGPYEQY TRBV19 NA TRBJ2-7
ASSFESGQGLY TRBV13 NA TRBJ2-7
AIRRSSGNTIY TRBV10-3 NA TRBJ1-3
ASSLPDISGNTIY TRBV5-1 NA TRBJ1-3
ASSRTSDPYNEQF TRBV19 NA TRBJ2-1
ASSRDRGRLGTEAF TRBV4-3 medium-sized TRBJ1-1
ASSPGGWANYGYT TRBV6-5 once TRBJ1-2
ASSHSRDSSYGYT TRBV19 NA TRBJ1-2
ASSQVAGQEKLF TRBV4-1 NA TRBJ1-4
ASSSQPGSWATEAF TRBV6-5 NA TRBJ1-1
ASSFVAQRDEQY TRBV7-2 NA TRBJ2-7
ASSPWSSGYEQY TRBV11-2 NA TRBJ2-7
ASSPGAGEQY TRBV18 NA TRBJ2-7
ASSFGQESPLH TRBV5-6 once TRBJ1-6
ASSEFLNTEAF TRBV6-1 NA TRBJ1-1
ASSLGGGLNTEAF TRBV27 NA TRBJ1-1
ASSLWGGQGNQPQH TRBV27 NA TRBJ1-5
ASSLDRLWDSPLH TRBV7-2 NA TRBJ1-6
ASTPVGAASGNTIY TRBV28 few TRBJ1-3
AIRGGAAFSEQY TRBV2 few NA
ASSFLQGGEKLF TRBV27 NA TRBJ1-4
ASSFQGVTGANVLT TRBV7-9 NA TRBJ2-6
ASSQDTGTEEEKLF TRBV4-2 NA TRBJ1-4
ASSGPPGGSPLH TRBV2 NA TRBJ1-6
ASSISDRASYEQY TRBV19 NA TRBJ2-7
ASSLAPGNQPQH TRBV5-1 NA TRBJ1-5
ASSKVWGHGYT TRBV21-1 medium-sized TRBJ1-2
ASRQGPSTRNTEAF TRBV2 few TRBJ1-1
ASSPGQKYGYT TRBV4-1 NA TRBJ1-2